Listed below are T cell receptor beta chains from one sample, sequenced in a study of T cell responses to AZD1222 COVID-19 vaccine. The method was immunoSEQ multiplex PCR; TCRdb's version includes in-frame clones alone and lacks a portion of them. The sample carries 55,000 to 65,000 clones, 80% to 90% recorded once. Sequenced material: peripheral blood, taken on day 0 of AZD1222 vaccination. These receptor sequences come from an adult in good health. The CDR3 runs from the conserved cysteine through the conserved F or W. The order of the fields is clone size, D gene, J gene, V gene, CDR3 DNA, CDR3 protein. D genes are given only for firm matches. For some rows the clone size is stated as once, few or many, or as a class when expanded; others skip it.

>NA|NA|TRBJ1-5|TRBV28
TGTGCCAGCAGTTCCGGGAAGGGGTATCAGCCCCAGCATTTT
CASSSGKGYQPQHF
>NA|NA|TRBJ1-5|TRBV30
TGTGCCTGGAACTCCGGGACTCAGAATCAGCCCCAGCATTTT
CAWNSGTQNQPQHF
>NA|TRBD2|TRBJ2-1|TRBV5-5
TGTGCCAGCAGCTTAGACCAGGACCTAGCGGGACCCTACAATGAGCAGTTCTTC
CASSLDQDLAGPYNEQFF
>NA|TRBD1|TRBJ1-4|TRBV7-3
TGTGCCAGCAGCTCGGGACAGGGAAATGAAAAACTGTTTTTT
CASSSGQGNEKLFF
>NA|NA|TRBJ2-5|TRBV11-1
TGTGCCAGCAGCTCGAGGACAGAAAGACAAGAGACCCAGTACTTC
CASSSRTERQETQYF
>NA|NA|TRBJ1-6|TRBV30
TGTGCCTGGTCCCAGGGTCGGGATTCACCCCTCCACTTT
CAWSQGRDSPLHF
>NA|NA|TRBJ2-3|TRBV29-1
TGCAGCGTTGACAAGACGAGGGGTACGGATACGCAGTATTTT
CSVDKTRGTDTQYF
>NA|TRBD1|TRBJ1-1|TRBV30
TGTGCCTGGAGTATCGGACAGGGGGTCAGTGAAGCTTTCTTT
CAWSIGQGVSEAFF
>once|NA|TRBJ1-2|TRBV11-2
TGTGCCAGCAGCCTAGAGGGGTCGGGCACTCTGAGGGGCTACACCTTC
CASSLEGSGTLRGYTF
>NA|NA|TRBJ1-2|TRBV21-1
TGTGCCAGCGCTTCGGTTAACTATGGCTACACCTTC
CASASVNYGYTF
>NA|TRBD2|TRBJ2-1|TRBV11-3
TGTGCCAGCAGCCTCACTAGCGGGAGCCTCAATGAGCAGTTCTTC
CASSLTSGSLNEQFF
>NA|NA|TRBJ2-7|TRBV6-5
TGTGCCAGCAGTACAGGTTTCTCCTACGAGCAGTACTTC
CASSTGFSYEQYF
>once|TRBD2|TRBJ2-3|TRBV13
TGTGCCAGCAGAACTAGCGGGAGGTTGAGCACAGATACGCAGTATTTT
CASRTSGRLSTDTQYF
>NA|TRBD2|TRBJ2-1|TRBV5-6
TGTGCCAGCAGCAGGAGGGAGGGTGATGAGCAGTTCTTC
CASSRREGDEQFF
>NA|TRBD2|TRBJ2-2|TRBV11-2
TGTGCCAGCAGCTTAGAAATAGCGGGAGGACGTAACGGGGAGCTGTTTTTT
CASSLEIAGGRNGELFF
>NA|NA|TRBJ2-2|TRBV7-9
TGTGCCAGCAGCTTAGGGGAGTGGTACACCGGGGAGCTGTTTTTT
CASSLGEWYTGELFF
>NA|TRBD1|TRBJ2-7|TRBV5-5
TGTGCCAGCAGCTCGGTCAGGGGACAGGGTCAACCCCTTTCCTACGAGCAGTACTTC
CASSSVRGQGQPLSYEQYF
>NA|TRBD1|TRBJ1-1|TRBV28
TGTGCCAGCTACCTCCGGGACAGGGTTCAAGCTTTCTTT
CASYLRDRVQAFF
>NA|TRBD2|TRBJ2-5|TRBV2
TGTGCCAGCAGTGAGACTAGCGTGGAGACCCAGTACTTC
CASSETSVETQYF
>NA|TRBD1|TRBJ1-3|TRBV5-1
TGCGCCAGCAGCCTGAACCCCGGACAGGGTGGAAACACCATATATTTT
CASSLNPGQGGNTIYF
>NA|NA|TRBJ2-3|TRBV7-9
TGTGCCAGCAGCTCTGGCTCAGGGGTCACAGATACGCAGTATTTT
CASSSGSGVTDTQYF
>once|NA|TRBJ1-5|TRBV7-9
TGTGCCAGCAGCTCCACCGACTGGGAGCCCCAGCATTTT
CASSSTDWEPQHF
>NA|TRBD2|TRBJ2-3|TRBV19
TGTGCCAGTAGGCGGACTAGCGGGAGTTCAGATACGCAGTATTTT
CASRRTSGSSDTQYF
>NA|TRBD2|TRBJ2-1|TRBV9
TGTGCCAGCAGCGTACTAGCGGAGAACAATGAGCAGTTCTTC
CASSVLAENNEQFF
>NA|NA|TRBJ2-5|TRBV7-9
TGTGCCAGCAGCTTAGGGGCGGGATCCTACCAAGAGACCCAGTACTTC
CASSLGAGSYQETQYF
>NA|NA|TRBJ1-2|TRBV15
TGTGCCACCAGCAGAGACGCAGGAGGCTATGGCTACACCTTC
CATSRDAGGYGYTF
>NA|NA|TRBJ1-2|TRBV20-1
TGCAGTGCGGGGATTTCCTATGGCTACACCTTC
CSAGISYGYTF
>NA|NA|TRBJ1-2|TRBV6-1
TGTGCCAGCAGTGACGGACTCGGAAGGAGCTATGGCTACACCTTC
CASSDGLGRSYGYTF
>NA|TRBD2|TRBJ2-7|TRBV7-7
TGTGCTAGCAGCTTAGAACCGGGACTAGCGGGATACGAGCAGTACTTC
CASSLEPGLAGYEQYF
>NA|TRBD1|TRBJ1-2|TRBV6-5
TGTGCCAGCAGTTACCCCGGACAGGGACTTGAGGGCTACACCTTC
CASSYPGQGLEGYTF
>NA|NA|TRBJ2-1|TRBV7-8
TGTGCCAGCAGCCGAGGGACTTTCTCCTACAATGAGCAGTTCTTC
CASSRGTFSYNEQFF
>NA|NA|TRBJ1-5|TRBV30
TGTGCCTGGAGTAACTTCTCGGGGCAGCCCCAGCATTTT
CAWSNFSGQPQHF
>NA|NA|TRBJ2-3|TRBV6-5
TGTGCCAGCAGTTACCGGGGGAGCACAGATACGCAGTATTTT
CASSYRGSTDTQYF
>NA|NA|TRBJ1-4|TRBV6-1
TGTGCCAGCAGTGAACGTGTAGGGACTGGGAATGAAAAACTGTTTTTT
CASSERVGTGNEKLFF
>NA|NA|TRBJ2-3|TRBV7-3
TGTGCCAGCAGCTTCCAACCAAAGGATACGCAGTATTTT
CASSFQPKDTQYF